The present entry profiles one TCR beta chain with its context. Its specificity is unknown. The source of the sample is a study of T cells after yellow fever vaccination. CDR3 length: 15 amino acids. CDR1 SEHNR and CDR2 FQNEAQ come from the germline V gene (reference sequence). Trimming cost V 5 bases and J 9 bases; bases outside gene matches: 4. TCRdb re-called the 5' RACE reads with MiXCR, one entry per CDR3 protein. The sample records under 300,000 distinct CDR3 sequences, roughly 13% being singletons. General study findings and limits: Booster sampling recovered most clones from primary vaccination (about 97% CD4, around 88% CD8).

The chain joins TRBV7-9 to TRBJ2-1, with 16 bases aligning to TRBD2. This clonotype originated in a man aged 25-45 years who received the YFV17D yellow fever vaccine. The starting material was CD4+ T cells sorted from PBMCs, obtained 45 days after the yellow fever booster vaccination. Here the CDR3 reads CASSGTSGRAFEQFF. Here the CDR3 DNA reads TGTGCCAGCAGCGGGACTAGCGGGAGGGCCTTTGAGCAGTTCTTC.